A single sample is the source of the 8 T cell receptor beta chains below, sequenced in a study of OX40 agonist ivuxolimab in advanced cancers. Library prep was done by the immunoSEQ multiplex PCR assay. TCRdb took this table from immuneACCESS and kept in-frame rearrangements with V and J called. Such tables lack part of the clones; where checked against another copy, unresolved V genes explain under half of the gap, and the rest is unexplained. This sample holds 15,000 to 20,000 clones; about 86% were observed only once. The top ten hold approximately 14% of the sample. Specimen: CD4+ or CD8+ T cells sorted from blood, collected in a trial of the OX40 agonist ivuxolimab. These receptors were collected from an adult with an advanced solid tumor such as melanoma, head and neck, liver or kidney cancer.

This rearrangement joins TRBV9 to TRBJ2-1, with D possibly matching TRBD1 (6 bases). The CDR3 is 15 amino acids. The germline V and J ends were trimmed by 7 bases and 5 bases, with 19 bases remaining between them. The germline CDR1 and CDR2 sequences are SGDLS and YYNGEE. CDR3 bases: TGTGCCAGCGCAAAGGGGGATCCCCGGGACAATGAGCAGTTCTTC. The encoded protein is CASAKGDPRDNEQFF.

This clone was counted only a few times. The chain uses TRBV11-2 and TRBJ2-2; D gene ambiguous. The CDR3 is 13 residues long. Trimming removed 4 bases at V and 6 bases at J, with 9 bases between. Per germline, CDR1 SGHAT and CDR2 FQNNGV. The CDR3 protein is CASSSIIAGELFF. In nucleotides, the CDR3 is TGTGCCAGCAGCTCCATCATCGCCGGGGAGCTGTTTTTT.

Only one count was recorded for this clone. This rearrangement joins TRBV4-1 to TRBJ2-3; a possible D gene is TRBD1 (6 bases). CDR3 length: 16 residues. Germline values: CDR1 MGHRA, CDR2 YSYEKL. Trimming removed 1 base at V and 3 bases at J, with 14 bases between. The CDR3 nucleotides are TGCGCCAGCAGCCAAGGGGGCAGGGGAAGAACAGATACGCAGTATTTT. Protein product: CASSQGGRGRTDTQYF.

In DNA, the CDR3 is TGTGCCAGCAGTGCCGGGACAGGGGCCCACGAGCAGTACTTC. Its protein product is CASSAGTGAHEQYF. V and J are TRBV6-5 and TRBJ2-7; the match to TRBD1 covers 10 bases. CDR3 length equals 14 residues. Trimming at V came to 5 bases and at J to 5 bases, leaving 6 bases not matched to a gene. Germline V gene data show CDR1 as MNHEY and CDR2 as SVGAGI.

The V call is TRBV6-4, the J call TRBJ2-6; 7 positions agree with TRBD2. Losses at the gene ends were 5 bases for V and 0 bases for J; bases not matched to a gene: 7. There are 17 residues in the CDR3. Germline CDR1 MRHNA, CDR2 SNTAGT. CDR3 region: CASSPGGETSGANVLTF. The CDR3 bases are TGTGCCAGCAGTCCGGGGGGTGAAACCTCTGGGGCCAACGTCCTGACTTTC.

This clone was seen a handful of times. This chain joins TRBV18 and TRBJ1-5, with TRBD1 as a possible D gene (5 bases). Germline V gene data show CDR1 as KGHSH and CDR2 as LQKENI. The V gene lost 2 bases and the J gene lost 7 bases, with 9 bases spanning the gap. This CDR3 comprises 13 residues. CDR3 bases: TGTGCCAGCTCACCAGGGGGTCCCCAGCCCCAGCATTTT. Amino acids: CASSPGGPQPQHF.

The chain employs TRBV18 and TRBJ2-7; 11 nucleotides line up with TRBD1. V trimming: 6 bases; J trimming: 6 bases; junction bases outside the gene matches: 7. Looked up from germline, CDR1 is KGHSH and CDR2 is LQKENI. This CDR3 comprises 14 residues. CDR3 protein: CASSLGTGGSEQYF. The CDR3, as DNA: TGTGCCAGCTCCCTGGGGACAGGGGGGTCCGAGCAGTACTTC.

J is TRBJ2-7 and V is TRBV30; TRBD2 might be the D (6 bases). V was trimmed by 0 bases and J by 7 bases, leaving 19 bases between them. CDR3 length: 15 residues. Germline-derived CDR1 and CDR2 are GTSNPN and SVGIG (reference sequence). In DNA, the CDR3 is TGTGCCTGGAGTGTTCCTTGGGGCGGACGGGGGGAGCAGTACTTC. Residues: CAWSVPWGGRGEQYF.